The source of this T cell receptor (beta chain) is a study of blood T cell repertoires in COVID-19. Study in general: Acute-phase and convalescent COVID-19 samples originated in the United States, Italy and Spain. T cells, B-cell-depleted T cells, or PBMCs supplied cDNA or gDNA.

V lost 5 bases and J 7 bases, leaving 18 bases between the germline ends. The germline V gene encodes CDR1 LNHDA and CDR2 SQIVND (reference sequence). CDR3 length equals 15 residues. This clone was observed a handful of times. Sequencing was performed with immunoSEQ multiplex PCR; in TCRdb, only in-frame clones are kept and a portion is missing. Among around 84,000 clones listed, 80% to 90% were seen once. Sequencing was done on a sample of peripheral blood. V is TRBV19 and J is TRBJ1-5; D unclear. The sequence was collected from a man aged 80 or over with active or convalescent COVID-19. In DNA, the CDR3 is TGTGCCAGTAGTCCCCAAGGGAGGGATGGGCAGCCCCAGCATTTT. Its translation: CASSPQGRDGQPQHF.